This entry describes one T cell receptor (beta chain). These data come from a study of blood T cells in healthy people across ages. Study as a whole: Per two T cells, template switching captured roughly one barcoded beta molecule.

This CDR3 region has 15 residues. Germline V lookup: CDR1 LNHDA, CDR2 SQIVND (reference sequence). V was clipped by 6 bases and J by 0 bases, with 12 bases between them. Combining a sample-barcoded 5' primer with a J-beta primer mix, a second PCR ran for roughly 6 to 12 cycles. Using its own MiXCR run on the 5' RACE reads, TCRdb lists one record per CDR3 protein. The table records some 930,000 distinct CDR3 sequences, just under 30% of them present only once. These same data were also listed under a study on T cells of mothers and their children.

The sample consisted of blood. The chain uses TRBV19 and TRBJ2-1; D not resolved. The receptor's source is a woman aged 40 to 50 in good health. This CDR3 reads CASSNLLSSYNEQFF. The CDR3 nucleotides are TGTGCCAGTAGCAATCTTTTGAGCTCCTACAATGAGCAGTTCTTC.